These T cell receptor beta chains were read from a single sample in a study of CD8 T cells in Susac syndrome. TCRdb processed the immunoSEQ multiplex PCR reads anew with MiXCR; each CDR3 protein has one entry. The data show about 150,000 distinct CDR3 sequences, with roughly 96% seen just once and 0.14% to 0.15% held by the top ten. The sample taken for sequencing was CD8+ T cells from PBMCs. All receptors derive from a human donor with multiple sclerosis. The CDR3 runs from the conserved cysteine through the conserved F or W. The D gene is left open where the match is weak. Some rows have no size entry. The others give once, few or many, or a class for an expanded clone.

d_gene,j_gene,v_gene,abundance,CDR3nt,CDR3aa
TRBD2,TRBJ2-7,TRBV7-6,-,TGTGCCAGCAGCCCAACGGGGGGAACCGAGCAGTACTTC,CASSPTGGTEQYF
-,TRBJ2-2,TRBV6-2/TRBV6-3,-,TGTGCCAGCAGTCCCGATGCGGCCCCCCTAGGGGAGCTGTTTTTT,CASSPDAAPLGELFF
-,TRBJ2-2,TRBV24-1,-,TGTGCCACCAGCCAGGGTGCCACCGGGGAGCTGTTTTTT,CATSQGATGELFF
-,TRBJ2-1,TRBV3-1,-,TGTGCCAGCAGCCCCGGCGGGTGGGCGACCTACAATGAGCAGTTCTTC,CASSPGGWATYNEQFF
TRBD1,TRBJ2-7,TRBV11-2,-,TGTGCCAGCAGCGTGGACAGGGGGGCCTACGAGCAGTACTTC,CASSVDRGAYEQYF
-,TRBJ2-1,TRBV7-8,-,TGTGCCAGCAGCTTAGAATCATTTCAATCCTACAATGAGCAGTTCTTC,CASSLESFQSYNEQFF
TRBD2,TRBJ2-5,TRBV12-3/TRBV12-4,-,TGTGCCAGCAGTTTAGGAGAGGGACTAGCCACGTACCAAGAGACCCAGTACTTC,CASSLGEGLATYQETQYF
-,TRBJ1-2,TRBV30,-,TGTGCCTGGAGTGTGAAGGGTCTGGGCTACACCTTC,CAWSVKGLGYTF
TRBD2,TRBJ2-5,TRBV2,-,TGTGCCAGCAGTGCCAGACTAGCGGGGGGTTTTTACTCTCAAGAAGAGACCCAGTACTTC,CASSARLAGGFYSQEETQYF
TRBD1,TRBJ1-1,TRBV4-1,-,TGCGCCAGCAGCCTCACCCCGACAGGGACTGAAGCTTTCTTT,CASSLTPTGTEAFF
TRBD1,TRBJ1-4,TRBV29-1,-,TGCAGCGCTGTCACAGGGGGCTGGGGTGAAAAACTGTTTTTT,CSAVTGGWGEKLFF
-,TRBJ2-1,TRBV12-3/TRBV12-4,-,TGTGCCAGCAGTTTTGGTTACAATGAGCAGTTCTTC,CASSFGYNEQFF
-,TRBJ2-2,TRBV7-2,-,TGTGCCAGCAGCTTACGTCCGGGGAGAGGCGCCTACGGGGAGCTGTTTTTT,CASSLRPGRGAYGELFF
-,TRBJ2-1,TRBV2,-,TGTGCCAGCACCCGAGGGAGGTTCGGGAATGAGCAGTTCTTC,CASTRGRFGNEQFF
-,TRBJ2-7,TRBV30,-,TGTGCCTGGAGTGTAACCACCCAGGGCGAGCAGTACTTC,CAWSVTTQGEQYF
-,TRBJ2-1,TRBV3-1,-,TGTGCCAGCAGCCAAGATTGGCGGGGAACCTACAATGAGCAGTTCTTC,CASSQDWRGTYNEQFF
TRBD1,TRBJ2-3,TRBV30,-,TGTGCCTGGAATACAGGGGCGCTCGTGGATACGCAGTATTTT,CAWNTGALVDTQYF
-,TRBJ2-7,TRBV5-1,-,TGCGCCAGCAGCTTGTTTTCAGGGAATGCCTACGAGCAGTACTTC,CASSLFSGNAYEQYF
TRBD2,TRBJ2-3,TRBV5-1,-,TGCGCCAGCACCAACTCCGTAGGACTAGCGGTCACAGATACGCAGTATTTT,CASTNSVGLAVTDTQYF
-,TRBJ2-3,TRBV3-1,-,TGTGCCAGCAGCCAAGTCCAGGCTCGAGGAGATACGCAGTATTTT,CASSQVQARGDTQYF
-,TRBJ1-2,TRBV5-6,-,TGTGCCAGCAGCTTGGAGACCTATGGCTACACCTTC,CASSLETYGYTF
-,TRBJ1-2,TRBV19,-,TGTGCCAGTAGTATAGCCATGGATGGCTACACCTTC,CASSIAMDGYTF
TRBD1,TRBJ1-2,TRBV20-1,-,TGCAGTGCTAGAAGCGACAGGGGGCCCATCTATGGCTACACCTTC,CSARSDRGPIYGYTF
-,TRBJ2-4,TRBV6-4,-,TGTGCCAGCAGTGAGGCGGGACTAGCCAAAAACATTCAGTACTTC,CASSEAGLAKNIQYF
-,TRBJ1-1,TRBV19,-,TGTGCCAGTACCCCGGCGGGGAGGGGGACTGAAGCTTTCTTT,CASTPAGRGTEAFF
-,TRBJ2-7,TRBV30,-,TGTGCCTGGAAAGGGCCGGGGGACGAGCAGTACTTC,CAWKGPGDEQYF
-,TRBJ1-1,TRBV19,-,TGTGCCAGTAGTATGTGGGACATGGACACTGAAGCTTTCTTT,CASSMWDMDTEAFF
TRBD2,TRBJ2-3,TRBV27,-,TGTGCCAGCAGTTTAGGACTAGCGGGGCCCTCGGGTACGCAGTATTTT,CASSLGLAGPSGTQYF
-,TRBJ2-5,TRBV21-1,-,-,CASSKVWGQGAHRTQYF
TRBD2,TRBJ2-1,TRBV6-5,once,TGTGCCAGCAGTTTCGGACTAGCGGGGGGGATCAATGAGCAGTTCTTC,CASSFGLAGGINEQFF
-,TRBJ1-2,TRBV29-1,-,TGCAGCGTCCTCGACCGGGACTATGGCTACACCTTC,CSVLDRDYGYTF
TRBD2,TRBJ2-1,TRBV20-1,-,TGCAGTCCCCGAGGGGCGGGGGATCCTTTGAATGAGCAGTTCTTC,CSPRGAGDPLNEQFF
TRBD1,TRBJ2-7,TRBV27,-,TGTGCCAGCAGTTCCTCCGAGGGGGCAAGGTACGAGCAGTACTTC,CASSSSEGARYEQYF
-,TRBJ1-1,TRBV30,-,TGTGCCTGGGCCTCAGGCGGGGGGACTGAAGCTTTCTTT,CAWASGGGTEAFF
-,TRBJ2-5,TRBV4-1,-,TGCGCCAGCAGCCAAGATGTCCGGGGGTTCGGGGAGACCCAGTACTTC,CASSQDVRGFGETQYF
-,TRBJ1-5,TRBV25-1,few,TGTGCCAGCAGTAGCGGAGGCAATCAGCCCCAGCATTTT,CASSSGGNQPQHF
-,TRBJ2-2,TRBV10-3,-,TGTGCCATTTCCGGGGGATACACCGGGGAGCTGTTTTTT,CAISGGYTGELFF
TRBD2,TRBJ2-1,TRBV24-1,once,TGTGCCACCAGTGATCGGGGGGATGAGCAGTTCTTC,CATSDRGDEQFF
-,TRBJ2-3,TRBV6-5,-,TGTGCCAGCAGGGGAGGCCCCACAGATACGCAGTATTTT,CASRGGPTDTQYF
TRBD2,TRBJ2-1,TRBV19,once,TGTGCCAGTAGTATCGGAGCGGGGGGCCCCTACAATGAGCAGTTCTTC,CASSIGAGGPYNEQFF
TRBD2,TRBJ2-1,TRBV7-9,-,TGTGCCAGCAGCGCATGGACTAGGAGCGATGAGCAGTTCTTC,CASSAWTRSDEQFF